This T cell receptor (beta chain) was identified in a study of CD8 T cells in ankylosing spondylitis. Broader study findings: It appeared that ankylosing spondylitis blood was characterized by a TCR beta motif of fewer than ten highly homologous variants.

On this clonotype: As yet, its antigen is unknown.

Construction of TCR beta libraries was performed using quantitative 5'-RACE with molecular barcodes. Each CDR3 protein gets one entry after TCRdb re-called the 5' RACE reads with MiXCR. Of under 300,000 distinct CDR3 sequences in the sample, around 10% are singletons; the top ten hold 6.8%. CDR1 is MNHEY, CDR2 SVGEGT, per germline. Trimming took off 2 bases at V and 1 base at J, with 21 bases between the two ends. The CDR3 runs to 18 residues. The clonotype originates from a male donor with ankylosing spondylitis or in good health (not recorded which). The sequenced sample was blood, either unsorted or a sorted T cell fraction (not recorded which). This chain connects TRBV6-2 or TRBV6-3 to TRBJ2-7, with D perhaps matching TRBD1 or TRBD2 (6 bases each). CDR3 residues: CASSYRIWGAGLSYEQYF. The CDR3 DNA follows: TGTGCCAGCAGTTACAGGATTTGGGGGGCCGGTCTATCCTACGAGCAGTACTTC.